This T cell receptor (beta chain) was captured in a study of graft-versus-host responses after intestinal transplantation. The CDR3 is 16 amino acids. Trimming removed 4 bases from V and 0 bases from J, with 18 bases in between. The germline V gene encodes CDR1 SQVTM and CDR2 ANQGSEA. Notes on the study in general: High graft-versus-host to host-versus-graft clonal ratios were seen in allografts of patients with graft-donor T cell macrochimerism.

Profiling relied on immunoSEQ multiplex PCR, and the TCRdb table lists in-frame clones only, not all of them. In the table there are about 88,000 clones, 75% to 95% of which are singletons. To note about this clone: Its specificity is not known.

Sequences were derived from unstimulated CD4+ T cells sorted from spleen or lymph node cells, sampled before transplant. The TCR sequence derives from a human donor who was the organ donor for an intestinal transplant. The chain couples TRBV29-1 to TRBJ1-1; no clear D. The CDR3 reads CSVGFLAAHLNTEAFF. The CDR3 DNA reads TGCAGCGTTGGGTTCCTGGCGGCCCATCTGAACACTGAAGCTTTCTTT.